A single sample is the source of the 14 T cell receptor beta chains below, sequenced in a study of PD-1 blockade in mismatch repair-deficient tumors. The assay was immunoSEQ multiplex PCR, and TCRdb's table has in-frame clones only and misses some. The sample lists 75,000 to 80,000 clones; about 82% were seen once. Sequenced here: peripheral blood, sampled 44 weeks after starting pembrolizumab. The receptor set was obtained from an adult with mismatch repair-deficient cancer.

The chain couples TRBV4-1 to TRBJ2-7, with TRBD1 matching 8 bases. This CDR3 has 13 amino acids. After removal of 8 bases from V and 5 bases from J, the junction contained 8 bases not matched to a gene. Germline loops: CDR1 MGHRA, CDR2 YSYEKL. Here the CDR3 DNA reads TGCGCCAGCGCCAGGACAGGGACCCACGAGCAGTACTTC. Its protein is CASARTGTHEQYF.

This chain connects TRBV28 to TRBJ2-7; D gene uncertain. CDR1 is MDHEN, CDR2 SYDVKM, per germline. This CDR3 has 10 residues. The ends were cut back, 3 bases at V and 4 bases at J, with 1 base in the middle. The CDR3 nucleotides read TGTGCCAGCAGTTTGTACGAGCAGTACTTC. This encodes CASSLYEQYF. Looking up the rest from reference TRBV28 and TRBJ2-7 gives the full variable domain: DVKVTQSSRYLVKRTGEKVFLECVQDMDHENMFWYRQDPGLGLRLIYFSYDVKMKEKGDIPEGYSVSREKKERFSLILESASTNQTSMYLCASSLYEQYFGPGTRLTVT.

The rearrangement joins TRBV11-2 to TRBJ2-3; 7 positions match TRBD1. Germline-derived CDR1 and CDR2 are SGHAT and FQNNGV. This CDR3 spans 16 amino acids. The V and J ends lost 1 base and 6 bases, in that order; junction bases with no gene match: 10. The CDR3 is CASSLVGTRQGDTQYF. The CDR3 nucleotides are TGTGCCAGCAGCTTAGTGGGGACCCGACAGGGTGATACGCAGTATTTT.

The rearrangement uses TRBV21-1 and TRBJ2-7. TRBV21-1 is an annotated pseudogene. The CDR3 extends over 16 amino acids. The DNA of the CDR3 is TGTGCCAGCAGCAAAAGTGGCATGGGGGTTGCCTACGAGCAGTACTTC. Translated: CASSKSGMGVAYEQYF.

The CDR3 sequence is CASSLMRGGLSYEQYF. The DNA for the CDR3 is TGTGCCAGCAGCTTAATGCGCGGGGGCCTCTCCTACGAGCAGTACTTC. The chain couples TRBV7-9 to TRBJ2-7, with TRBD2 as a possible D gene (7 bases). Germline CDR1 and CDR2: SEHNR and FQNEAQ (reference sequence). V lost 2 bases, J lost 0 bases, and 14 bases lay in between. CDR3 length: 16 amino acids.

This clone was seen a few times. The V and J genes are TRBV5-1 and TRBJ2-1; unclear D gene. The V end was cut by 0 bases, the J end by 0 bases, with 10 bases between. Germline V lookup: CDR1 SGHRS, CDR2 YFSETQ. There are 16 residues in the CDR3. DNA of the CDR3: TGCGCCAGCAGCTTGGCCCTACTGAGCTCCTACAATGAGCAGTTCTTC. Translating it yields CASSLALLSSYNEQFF.

The chain carries TRBV19 and TRBJ2-2; the D is unclear. The CDR3 extends over 12 amino acids. Germline loops: CDR1 LNHDA, CDR2 SQIVND (reference sequence). Trimming pared 4 bases from V and 6 bases from J, leaving 6 bases between. Here the CDR3 DNA reads TGTGCCAGTAGTAATTGGGCCGGGGAGCTGTTTTTT. Its translation is CASSNWAGELFF.

This clone was counted at least ten times. The chain has TRBV7-9 and TRBJ1-2; no reliable D call. CDR3 length: 13 residues. Trimming removed 0 bases at V and 8 bases at J, with 10 bases between. The germline V gene has CDR1 SEHNR and CDR2 FQNEAQ (reference sequence). CDR3: CASSLAAGRGYTF. The CDR3 bases are TGTGCCAGCAGCTTAGCGGCGGGTAGAGGCTACACCTTC.

This clone was seen more than once but under ten times. The CDR3 bases are TGTGCCAGCAGTTCCGGGGGGGGAGGAATAGATGAGCAGTTCTTC. It encodes CASSSGGGGIDEQFF. The genes are TRBV7-8 and TRBJ2-1, with 8 bases identical to TRBD2. V shed 6 bases and J 8 bases; nucleotides not matched to a gene: 12. Germline CDR1 SGHVS, CDR2 FQNEAQ. This CDR3 region has 15 residues.

This clone appeared once. This rearrangement joins TRBV19 to TRBJ1-1; D not certain. Between the trimmed V and J ends, which lost 6 bases and 3 bases, there was a span of 8 bases. The CDR3 totals 12 residues. Germline values: CDR1 LNHDA, CDR2 SQIVND (reference sequence). The CDR3 sequence: CASRDDYTEAFF. The CDR3 DNA reads as TGTGCCAGTAGGGACGATTACACTGAAGCTTTCTTT.

This rearrangement joins TRBV7-3 to TRBJ1-1, with TRBD1 matching 7 bases. Germline values: CDR1 SGHTA, CDR2 FQGTGA. The length of the CDR3 is 16 residues. V dropped 5 bases and J dropped 4; count of bases not matched to a gene: 13. Written as DNA, the CDR3 is TGTGCCAGCAGCGAGGTGGCAGGGGGAACTATCACTGAAGCTTTCTTT. Translating it yields CASSEVAGGTITEAFF.

This chain uses TRBV6-5 with TRBJ1-2; 7 positions match TRBD1. Trimming cost V 8 bases and J 4 bases; bases outside gene matches: 7. This CDR3 has 13 amino acids. Germline V gene sequence: CDR1 MNHEY, CDR2 SVGAGI. CDR3 sequence (DNA): TGTGCCAGCGGACAGGACAGTCCCTATGGCTACACCTTC. As protein: CASGQDSPYGYTF.

This clone was seen a handful of times. The chain employs TRBV28 and TRBJ2-3, with D perhaps matching TRBD2 (5 bases). The CDR3 extends over 14 amino acids. CDR1 MDHEN and CDR2 SYDVKM come from the germline V gene. Trimming stripped 3 bases from V and 3 bases from J, with 10 bases between. For the CDR3, the DNA is TGTGCCAGCAGTTTTTTGTCGGGAACAGATACGCAGTATTTT. It specifies CASSFLSGTDTQYF.

The chain uses TRBV10-3 and TRBJ2-3; D call uncertain. The CDR3 is made up of 15 amino acids. V was pared by 0 bases and J by 1 base, with 8 bases between. CDR1 and CDR2 (germline): ENHRY, SYGVKD. The CDR3: CAISESGLGTDTQYF. The CDR3 coding sequence is TGTGCCATCAGTGAGTCGGGTCTGGGCACAGATACGCAGTATTTT.